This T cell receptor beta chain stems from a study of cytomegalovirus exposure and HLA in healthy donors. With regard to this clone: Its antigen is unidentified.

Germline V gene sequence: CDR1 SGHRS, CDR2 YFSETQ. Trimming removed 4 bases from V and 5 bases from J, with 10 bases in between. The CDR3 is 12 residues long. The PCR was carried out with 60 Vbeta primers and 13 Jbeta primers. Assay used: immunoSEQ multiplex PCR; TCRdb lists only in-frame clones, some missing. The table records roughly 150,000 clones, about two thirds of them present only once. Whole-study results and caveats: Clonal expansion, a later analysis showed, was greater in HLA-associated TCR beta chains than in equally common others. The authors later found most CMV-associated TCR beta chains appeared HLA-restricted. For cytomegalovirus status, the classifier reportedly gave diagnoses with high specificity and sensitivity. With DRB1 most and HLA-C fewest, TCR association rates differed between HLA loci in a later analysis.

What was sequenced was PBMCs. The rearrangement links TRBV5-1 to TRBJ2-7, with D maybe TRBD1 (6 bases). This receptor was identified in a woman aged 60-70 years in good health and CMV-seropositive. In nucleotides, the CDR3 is TGCGCCAGCAGCGAGGGGGTCAACGAGCAGTACTTC. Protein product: CASSEGVNEQYF.